The following is a T cell receptor (beta chain) sequence with its context. The record originates from a study of blood T cell repertoires in COVID-19. The protocol was immunoSEQ multiplex PCR, while the TCRdb copy is restricted to in-frame clones and leaves out a portion. The repertoire has hundreds of thousands of clones, under 90% of them found once; the top ten carry around 4.6%. Enrollees, about 18 to 95 years old, lived in approximately 25 US areas. V lost 5 bases to trimming and J lost 10 bases, with 21 bases between them. CDR3 size: 14 residues. CDR1 is SGHKS, CDR2 YYEKEE, per germline (reference sequence).

The specimen sequenced was PBMCs or T cells enriched from blood (not recorded which). The rearrangement links TRBV5-5 to TRBJ1-1, with D maybe TRBD1 (5 bases). This TCR was recovered from a man aged 25-45 years who had recovered from COVID-19. Here the CDR3 DNA reads TGTGCCAGCAGGTCCGGAGGGGAGGGCCGTGCAGCTTTCTTT. Its translation is CASRSGGEGRAAFF.